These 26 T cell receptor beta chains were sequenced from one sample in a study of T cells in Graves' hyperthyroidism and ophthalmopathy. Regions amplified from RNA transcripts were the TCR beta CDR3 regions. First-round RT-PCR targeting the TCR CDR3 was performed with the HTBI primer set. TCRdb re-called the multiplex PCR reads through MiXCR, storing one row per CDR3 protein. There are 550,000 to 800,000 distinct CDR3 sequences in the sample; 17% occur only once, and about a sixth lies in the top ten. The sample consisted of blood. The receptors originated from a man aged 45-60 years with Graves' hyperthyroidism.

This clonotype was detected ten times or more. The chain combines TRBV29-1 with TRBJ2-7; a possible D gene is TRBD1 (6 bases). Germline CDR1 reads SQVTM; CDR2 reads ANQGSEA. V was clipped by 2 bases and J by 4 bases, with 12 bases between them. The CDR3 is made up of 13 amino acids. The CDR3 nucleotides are TGCAGCGTTGAACTACAGGGTCGATACGAGCAGTACTTC. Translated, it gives CSVELQGRYEQYF.

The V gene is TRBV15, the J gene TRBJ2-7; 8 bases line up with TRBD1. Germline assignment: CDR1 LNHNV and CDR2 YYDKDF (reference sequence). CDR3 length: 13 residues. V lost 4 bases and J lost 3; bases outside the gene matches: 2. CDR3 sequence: CATSKDRGYEQYF. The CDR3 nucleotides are TGTGCCACCAGCAAAGACAGGGGCTACGAGCAGTACTTC.

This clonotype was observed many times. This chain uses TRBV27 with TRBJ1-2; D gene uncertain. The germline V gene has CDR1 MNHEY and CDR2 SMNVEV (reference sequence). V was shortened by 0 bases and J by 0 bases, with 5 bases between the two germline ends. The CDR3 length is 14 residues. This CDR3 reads CASSLSETNYGYTF. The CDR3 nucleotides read TGTGCCAGCAGTTTATCGGAGACTAACTATGGCTACACCTTC.

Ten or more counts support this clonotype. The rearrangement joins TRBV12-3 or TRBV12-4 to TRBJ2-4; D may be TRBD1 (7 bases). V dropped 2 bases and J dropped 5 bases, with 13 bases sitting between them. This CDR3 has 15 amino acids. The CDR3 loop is CASSLRRGPENIQYF. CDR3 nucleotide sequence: TGTGCCAGCAGTTTAAGGAGGGGGCCCGAAAACATTCAGTACTTC.

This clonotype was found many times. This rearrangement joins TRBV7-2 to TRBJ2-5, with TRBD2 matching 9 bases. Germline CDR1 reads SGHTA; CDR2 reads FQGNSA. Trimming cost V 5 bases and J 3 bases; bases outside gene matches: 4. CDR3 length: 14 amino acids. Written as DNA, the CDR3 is TGTGCCAGCAGCCAGGGCGGGGGGGAAGAGACCCAGTACTTC. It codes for CASSQGGGEETQYF.

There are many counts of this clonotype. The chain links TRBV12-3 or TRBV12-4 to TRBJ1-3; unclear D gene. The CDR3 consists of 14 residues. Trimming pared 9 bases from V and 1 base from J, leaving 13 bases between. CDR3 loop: CASDAGTSGNTIYF. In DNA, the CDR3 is TGTGCCAGTGACGCGGGAACTTCTGGAAACACCATATATTTT.

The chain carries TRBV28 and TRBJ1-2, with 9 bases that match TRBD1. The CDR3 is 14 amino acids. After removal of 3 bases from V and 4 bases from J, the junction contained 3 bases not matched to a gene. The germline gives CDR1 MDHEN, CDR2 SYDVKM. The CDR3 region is CASSFGDRVYGYTF. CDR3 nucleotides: TGTGCCAGCAGTTTCGGGGACAGGGTCTATGGCTACACCTTC.

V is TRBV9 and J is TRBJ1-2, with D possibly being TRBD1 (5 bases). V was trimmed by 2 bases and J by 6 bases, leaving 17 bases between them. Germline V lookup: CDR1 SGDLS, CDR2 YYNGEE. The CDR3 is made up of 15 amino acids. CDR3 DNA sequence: TGTGCCAGCAGCGTTCAGGGTTCGGGGGGTGATGGCTACACCTTC. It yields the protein CASSVQGSGGDGYTF.

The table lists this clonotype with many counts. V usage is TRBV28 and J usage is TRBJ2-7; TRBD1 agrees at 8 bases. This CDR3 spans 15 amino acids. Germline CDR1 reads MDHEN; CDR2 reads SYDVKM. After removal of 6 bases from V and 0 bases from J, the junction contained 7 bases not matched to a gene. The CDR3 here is CASRPGTGYSYEQYF. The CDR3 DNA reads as TGTGCCAGCAGACCAGGGACAGGATACTCCTACGAGCAGTACTTC.

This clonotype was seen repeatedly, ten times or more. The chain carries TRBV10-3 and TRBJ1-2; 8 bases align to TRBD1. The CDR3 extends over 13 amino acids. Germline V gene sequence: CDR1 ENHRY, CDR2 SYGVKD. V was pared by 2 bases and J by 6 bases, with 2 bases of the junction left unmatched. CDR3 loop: CAISEGQGDGYTF. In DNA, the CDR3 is TGTGCCATCAGTGAGGGACAGGGAGATGGCTACACCTTC.

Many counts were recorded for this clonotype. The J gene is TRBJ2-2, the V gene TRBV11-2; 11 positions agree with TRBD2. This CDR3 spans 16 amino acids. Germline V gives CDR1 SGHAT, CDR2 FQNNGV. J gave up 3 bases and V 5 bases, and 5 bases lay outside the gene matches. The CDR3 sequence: CASSTSSGGYTGELFF. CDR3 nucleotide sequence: TGTGCCAGCAGCACCTCTAGCGGGGGGTACACCGGGGAGCTGTTTTTT.

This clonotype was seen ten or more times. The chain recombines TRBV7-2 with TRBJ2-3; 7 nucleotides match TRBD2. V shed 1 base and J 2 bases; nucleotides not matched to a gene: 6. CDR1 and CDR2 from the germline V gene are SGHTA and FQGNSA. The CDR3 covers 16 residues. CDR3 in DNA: TGTGCCAGCAGCTTAGGACGCGGGAGTAACACAGATACGCAGTATTTT. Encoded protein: CASSLGRGSNTDTQYF. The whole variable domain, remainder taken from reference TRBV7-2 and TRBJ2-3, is GAGVSQSPSNKVTEKGKDVELRCDPISGHTALYWYRQSLGQGLEFLIYFQGNSAPDKSGLPSDRFSAERTGGSVSTLTIQRTQQEDSAVYLCASSLGRGSNTDTQYFGPGTRLTVL.

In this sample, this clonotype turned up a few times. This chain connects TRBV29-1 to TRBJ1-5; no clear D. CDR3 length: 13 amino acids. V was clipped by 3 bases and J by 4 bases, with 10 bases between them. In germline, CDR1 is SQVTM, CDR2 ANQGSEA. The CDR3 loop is CSVEAGNNQPQHF. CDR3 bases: TGCAGCGTTGAGGCTGGCAATAATCAGCCCCAGCATTTT. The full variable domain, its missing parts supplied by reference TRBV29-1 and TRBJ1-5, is SAVISQKPSRDICQRGTSLTIQCQVDSQVTMMFWYRQQPGQSLTLIATANQGSEATYESGFVIDKFPISRPNLTFSTLTVSNMSPEDSSIYLCSVEAGNNQPQHFGDGTRLSIL.

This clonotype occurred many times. This chain's CDR3 is CASSSRLGGNYEQYF. CDR3 bases: TGTGCCAGCAGTTCCCGTCTTGGGGGAAACTACGAGCAGTACTTC. The chain joins TRBV28 to TRBJ2-7; D tentatively fits TRBD1 or TRBD2 (5 bases each). The CDR3 consists of 15 residues. CDR1 is MDHEN and CDR2 is SYDVKM in the germline V gene. V was shortened by 4 bases and J by 3 bases, with 16 bases between the two germline ends.

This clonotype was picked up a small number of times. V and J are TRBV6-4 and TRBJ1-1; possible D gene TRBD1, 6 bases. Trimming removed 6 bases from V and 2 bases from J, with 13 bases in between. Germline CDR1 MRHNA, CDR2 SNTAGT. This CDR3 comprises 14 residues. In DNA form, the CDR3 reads TGTGCCAGCAGATCCGGGACACACAACACTGAAGCTTTCTTT. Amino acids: CASRSGTHNTEAFF.

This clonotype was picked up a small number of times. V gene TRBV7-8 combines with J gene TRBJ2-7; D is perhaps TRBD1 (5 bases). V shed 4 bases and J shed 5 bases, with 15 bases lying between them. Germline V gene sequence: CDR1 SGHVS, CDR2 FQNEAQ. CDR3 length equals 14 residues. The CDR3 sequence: CASSWGRVQDEQYF. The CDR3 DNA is TGTGCCAGCAGCTGGGGCAGGGTACAGGACGAGCAGTACTTC.

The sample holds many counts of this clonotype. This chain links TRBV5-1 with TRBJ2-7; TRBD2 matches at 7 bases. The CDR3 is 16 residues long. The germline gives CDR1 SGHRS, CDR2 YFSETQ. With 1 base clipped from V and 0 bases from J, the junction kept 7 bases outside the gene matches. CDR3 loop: CASSLSAGPDSYEQYF. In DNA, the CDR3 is TGCGCCAGCAGCTTGTCAGCGGGACCAGACTCCTACGAGCAGTACTTC.

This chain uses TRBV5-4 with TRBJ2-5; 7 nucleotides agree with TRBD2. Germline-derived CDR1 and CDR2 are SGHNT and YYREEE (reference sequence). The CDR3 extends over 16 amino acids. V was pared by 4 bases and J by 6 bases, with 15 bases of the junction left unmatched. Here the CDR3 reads CASSRDYLTSHQTQYF. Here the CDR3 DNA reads TGTGCCAGCAGCCGAGATTATTTGACTAGCCACCAGACCCAGTACTTC.

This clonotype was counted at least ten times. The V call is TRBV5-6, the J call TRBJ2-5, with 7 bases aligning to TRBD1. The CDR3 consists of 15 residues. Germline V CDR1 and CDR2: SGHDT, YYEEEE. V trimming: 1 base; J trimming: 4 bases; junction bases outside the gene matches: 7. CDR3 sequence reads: CASSLLFTGVETQYF. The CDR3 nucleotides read TGTGCCAGCAGCTTGTTGTTCACAGGGGTAGAGACCCAGTACTTC.

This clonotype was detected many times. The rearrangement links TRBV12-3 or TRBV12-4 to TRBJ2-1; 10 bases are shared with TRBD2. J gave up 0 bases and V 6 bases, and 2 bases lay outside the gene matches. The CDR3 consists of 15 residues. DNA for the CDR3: TGTGCCAGCAGGGCTAGCGGGAGCTCCTACAATGAGCAGTTCTTC. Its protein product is CASRASGSSYNEQFF.

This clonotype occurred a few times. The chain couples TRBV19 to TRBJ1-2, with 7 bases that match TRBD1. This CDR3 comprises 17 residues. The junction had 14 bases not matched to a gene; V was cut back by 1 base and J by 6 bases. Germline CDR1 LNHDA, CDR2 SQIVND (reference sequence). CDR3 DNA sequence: TGTGCCAGTAGTATAGCCGCCGGACAGGAGCTTATGAATGGCTACACCTTC. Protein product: CASSIAAGQELMNGYTF. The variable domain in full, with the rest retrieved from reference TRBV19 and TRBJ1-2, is DGGITQSPKYLFRKEGQNVTLSCEQNLNHDAMYWYRQDPGQGLRLIYYSQIVNDFQKGDIAEGYSVSREKKESFPLTVTSAQKNPTAFYLCASSIAAGQELMNGYTFGSGTRLTVV.

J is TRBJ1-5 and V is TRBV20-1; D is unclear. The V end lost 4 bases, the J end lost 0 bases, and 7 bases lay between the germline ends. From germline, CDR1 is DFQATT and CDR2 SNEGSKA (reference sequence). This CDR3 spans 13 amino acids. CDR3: CSANAYSNQPQHF. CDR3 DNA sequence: TGCAGTGCTAATGCGTATAGCAATCAGCCCCAGCATTTT.

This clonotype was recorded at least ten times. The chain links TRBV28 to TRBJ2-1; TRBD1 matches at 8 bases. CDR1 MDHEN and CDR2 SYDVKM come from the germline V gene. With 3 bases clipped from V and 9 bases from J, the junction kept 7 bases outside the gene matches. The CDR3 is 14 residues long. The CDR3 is CASSLQGARSEQFF. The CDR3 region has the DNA TGTGCCAGCAGTTTGCAGGGGGCGCGAAGTGAGCAGTTCTTC.

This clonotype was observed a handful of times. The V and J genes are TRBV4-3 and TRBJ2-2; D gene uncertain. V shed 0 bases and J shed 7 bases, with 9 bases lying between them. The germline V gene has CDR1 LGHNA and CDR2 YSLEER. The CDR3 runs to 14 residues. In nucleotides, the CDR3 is TGCGCCAGCAGCCAAGATGAAGGGATCGGGGAGCTGTTTTTT. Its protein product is CASSQDEGIGELFF.

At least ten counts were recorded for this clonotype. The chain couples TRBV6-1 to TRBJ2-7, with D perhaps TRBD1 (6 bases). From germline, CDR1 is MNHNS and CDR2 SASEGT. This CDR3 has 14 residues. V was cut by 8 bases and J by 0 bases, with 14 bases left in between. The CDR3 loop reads CASYRDTSSYEQYF. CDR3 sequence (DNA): TGTGCCAGCTACCGGGACACCAGCTCCTACGAGCAGTACTTC.

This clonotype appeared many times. DNA for the CDR3: TGCAGCGCAGGACAGGGCTCCTACGAGCAGTACTTC. Its translation: CSAGQGSYEQYF. The chain combines TRBV29-1 with TRBJ2-7; 8 bases align to TRBD1. The CDR3 extends over 12 amino acids. The trim removed 7 bases at V and 0 bases at J, leaving 2 bases unmatched. Germline V gene lookup returns CDR1 SQVTM and CDR2 ANQGSEA.